Detailed here is one TCR beta chain. This clone's antigen is unknown. No per-base quality is available; no much larger clone lies one base away. The data are from a study of T cell changes during pregnancy in multiple sclerosis (dated by TCRdb to between 2019 and 2020). At the level of the whole study: Changes in the T cell repertoire over the course of pregnancy were examined in this study in women with multiple sclerosis.

Libraries were made using the immunoSEQ multiplex PCR assay. TCRdb re-hosts the immuneACCESS table, in-frame sequences only. Its copies lack some clones; in the studies checked, an unresolved V gene accounts for under half of them, and the cause for the rest is not known. In this sample the table shows tens of thousands of clones, around 92% of which occur a single time. In total, the top ten clones hold approximately 8.3% of the sample. Sequences MNHEY (CDR1) and SMNVEV (CDR2) are obtained from the germline V gene (reference sequence). Measured from the cysteine to the phenylalanine, the CDR3 is 18 residues long. The retained sequence is limited to the CDR3, 54 bases, with the frame set at the first base. Trimming takes 0 bases from V and 6 bases from J, and the germline ends sit 24 bases apart.

This sequence uses TRBV27 and TRBJ2-7, and perhaps TRBD1 as D gene, on 5 matching bases. The sequence was obtained from a female donor with multiple sclerosis, enrolled in a pregnancy study. The sample consisted of CD8+ T cells from peripheral blood mononuclear cells, taken in the third trimester of pregnancy. The DNA sequence is given as TGTGCCAGCAGTTTATCGCCCCGTTTGTCAGGGTTATATGCCGAGCAGTACTTC. It encodes CASSLSPRLSGLYAEQYF.